What follows are 5 T cell receptor beta chains derived from one specimen sequenced in a study of lymphopenia after photon versus proton radiotherapy. TCRdb keeps only in-frame clones here, not all; method: immunoSEQ multiplex PCR. The data hold 150,000 or so clones, with 70% to 90% observed a single time. Sequencing was performed on peripheral blood, taken from a patient treated with photon-based radiotherapy. Receptor source: a middle-aged man with gastric cancer.

The chain links TRBV5-4 to TRBJ2-3; D perhaps matches TRBD2 (5 bases). The CDR3 is 15 residues long. The V gene's germline CDR1 is SGHNT and CDR2 YYREEE (reference sequence). Deletions cut 4 bases from V and 0 bases from J, with 12 bases between. CDR3 DNA sequence: TGTGCCAGCAGCGAGGGCACCGAAAGCACAGATACGCAGTATTTT. Translating it yields CASSEGTESTDTQYF.

The genes are TRBV4-1 and TRBJ1-3, with TRBD1 matching 7 bases. CDR1 and CDR2 (germline): MGHRA, YSYEKL. Trimming took 1 base from V and 1 from J; bases not matched to a gene: 7. This CDR3 spans 17 amino acids. The CDR3 reads CASSQGAQGRSGNTIYF. Written as DNA, the CDR3 is TGCGCCAGCAGCCAAGGGGCACAGGGGCGGTCTGGAAACACCATATATTTT.

V usage is TRBV18 and J usage is TRBJ1-1, with D possibly matching TRBD1 (5 bases). Per the germline V gene, CDR1 is KGHSH and CDR2 is LQKENI. V was cut by 3 bases and J by 4 bases, with 12 bases left in between. CDR3 length: 14 amino acids. In DNA, the CDR3 is TGTGCCAGCTCACCCCCGGTCGGGGCCACTGAAGCTTTCTTT. Translating gives CASSPPVGATEAFF.

The chain has TRBV29-1 and TRBJ2-7; D call uncertain. The V end was cut by 7 bases, the J end by 6 bases, with 13 bases between. There are 11 residues in the CDR3. Germline V gene data show CDR1 as SQVTM and CDR2 as ANQGSEA. The CDR3: CSAQTGREQYF. CDR3 in DNA: TGCAGCGCCCAGACCGGGCGCGAGCAGTACTTC.

The chain links TRBV15 to TRBJ2-5, with a tentative D call TRBD1 (5 bases). V lost 0 bases and J 5 bases, leaving 19 bases between the germline ends. The CDR3 is made up of 17 amino acids. Germline V gives CDR1 LNHNV, CDR2 YYDKDF (reference sequence). CDR3 nucleotides: TGTGCCACCAGCAGAGATCAGAATGGCAGGGTGGGGGAGACCCAGTACTTC. It is translated as CATSRDQNGRVGETQYF.